This T cell receptor (beta chain) is drawn from a study of cytomegalovirus exposure and HLA in healthy donors. General study points: Some TCR beta chains (about 180 of them) were listed as cytomegalovirus-associated. Rarity held for most TCR sequences, but there were some public TCRs that occurred in many donors.

Measured with immunoSEQ multiplex PCR; TCRdb has only the in-frame clones, and not every one. The sample lists 170,000 or so clones, 84% occurring once. J gave up 3 bases and V 6 bases, and 11 bases lay outside the gene matches. The CDR3 extends over 15 amino acids. Germline-derived CDR1 and CDR2 are MDHEN and SYDVKM. Note on this clone: Its target is unknown.

Sequences were obtained from PBMCs. This TCR came from a woman aged 18-29 years in good health and CMV-seropositive. V is TRBV28 and J is TRBJ2-7, with 7 bases lining up with TRBD1. The CDR3 sequence is CASSLSDREFYEQYF. Here the CDR3 DNA reads TGTGCCAGCAGCTTGTCTGACAGGGAATTCTACGAGCAGTACTTC. Filled out from reference TRBV28 and TRBJ2-7, the complete variable domain reads DVKVTQSSRYLVKRTGEKVFLECVQDMDHENMFWYRQDPGLGLRLIYFSYDVKMKEKGDIPEGYSVSREKKERFSLILESASTNQTSMYLCASSLSDREFYEQYFGPGTRLTVT.